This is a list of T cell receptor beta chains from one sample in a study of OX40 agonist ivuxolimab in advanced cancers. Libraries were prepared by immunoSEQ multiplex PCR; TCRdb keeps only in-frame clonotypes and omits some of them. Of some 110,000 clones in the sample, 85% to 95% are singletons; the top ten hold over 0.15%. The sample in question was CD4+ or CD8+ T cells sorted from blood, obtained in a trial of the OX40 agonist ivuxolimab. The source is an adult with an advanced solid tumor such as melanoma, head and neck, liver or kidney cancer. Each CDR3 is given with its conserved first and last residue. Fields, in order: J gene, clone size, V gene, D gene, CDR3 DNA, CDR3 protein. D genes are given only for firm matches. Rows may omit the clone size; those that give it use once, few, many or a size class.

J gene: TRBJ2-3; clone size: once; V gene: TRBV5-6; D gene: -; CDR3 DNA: TGTGCCAGCAGCTTGGACGGGACTAGCACAGATACGCAGTATTTT; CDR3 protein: CASSLDGTSTDTQYF
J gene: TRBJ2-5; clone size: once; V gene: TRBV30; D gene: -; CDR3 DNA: TGTGCCTGGAGCGTGCAGGGAGAGACCCAGTACTTC; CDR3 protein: CAWSVQGETQYF
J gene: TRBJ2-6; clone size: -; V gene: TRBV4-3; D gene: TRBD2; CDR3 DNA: TGCGCCAGCAGCCAAGCGGGGGGTCCCCTCTCTGGGGCCAACGTCCTGACTTTC; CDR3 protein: CASSQAGGPLSGANVLTF
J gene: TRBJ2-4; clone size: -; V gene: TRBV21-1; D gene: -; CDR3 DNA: TGTGCCACCCCCGGGGGCAGGGCCAAAAACATTCAGTACTTC; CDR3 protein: CATPGGRAKNIQYF
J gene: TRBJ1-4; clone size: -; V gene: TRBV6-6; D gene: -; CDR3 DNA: TGTGCCAGCAGCTATTCGCCTACAACTAATGAAAAACTGTTTTTT; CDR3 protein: CASSYSPTTNEKLFF
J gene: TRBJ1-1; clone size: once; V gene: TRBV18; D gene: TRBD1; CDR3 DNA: TGTGCCAGCTCACCCCAAAATCCCGGAAGGGACAGGGGGCGCGGAAGTGAAGCTTTCTTT; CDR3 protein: CASSPQNPGRDRGRGSEAFF
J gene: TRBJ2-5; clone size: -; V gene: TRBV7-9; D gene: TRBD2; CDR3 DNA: TGTGCCAGCAGCTTTGCGGGGAGGGGCGACCAAGAGACCCAGTACTTC; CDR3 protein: CASSFAGRGDQETQYF
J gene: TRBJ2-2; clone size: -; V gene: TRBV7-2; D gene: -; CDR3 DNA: TGTGCCAGCAGCGACGGGATGGGATCCACCGGGGAGCTGTTTTTT; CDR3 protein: CASSDGMGSTGELFF
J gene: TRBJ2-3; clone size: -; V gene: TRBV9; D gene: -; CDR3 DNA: TGTGCCAGCAGCGTCTACCAAGGATCAGATACGCAGTATTTT; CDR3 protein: CASSVYQGSDTQYF
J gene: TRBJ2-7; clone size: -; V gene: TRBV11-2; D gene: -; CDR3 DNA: TGTGCCAGCAGCCTAGGGGCCTCCGAGCAGTACTTC; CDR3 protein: CASSLGASEQYF
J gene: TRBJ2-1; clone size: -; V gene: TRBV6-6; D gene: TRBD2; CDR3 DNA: TGTGCCAGCAGTTACCGTAGCGGGAGGGGCAATGAGCAGTTCTTC; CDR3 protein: CASSYRSGRGNEQFF
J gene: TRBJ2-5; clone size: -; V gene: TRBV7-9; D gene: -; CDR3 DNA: TGTGCCAGCAGCTTGGGGCTGCAGACCCAGTACTTC; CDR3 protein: CASSLGLQTQYF
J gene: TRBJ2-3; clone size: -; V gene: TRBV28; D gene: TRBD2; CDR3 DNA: TGTGCCAGCAGTTTAATGGCTAGCGGGGGAGGCACAGATACGCAGTATTTT; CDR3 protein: CASSLMASGGGTDTQYF
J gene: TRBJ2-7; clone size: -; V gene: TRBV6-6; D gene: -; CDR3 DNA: TGTGCCAGTGAAGCGACGGGCTCCGAGCAGTACTTC; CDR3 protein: CASEATGSEQYF
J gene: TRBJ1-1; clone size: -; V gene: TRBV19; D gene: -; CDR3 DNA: TGTGCCAGTAGTGCTAGGGCCCAACGAGGGGAAGCTTTCTTT; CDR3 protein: CASSARAQRGEAFF
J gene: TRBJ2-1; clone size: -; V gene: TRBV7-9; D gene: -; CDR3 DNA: TGTGCCAGCAGCTGGCATCCCTGGACCGGGGGCTACAATGAGCAGTTCTTC; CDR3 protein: CASSWHPWTGGYNEQFF
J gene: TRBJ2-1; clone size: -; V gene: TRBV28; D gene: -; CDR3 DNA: TGTGCCAGCAAGGACCGAGAGACCTACAATGAGCAGTTCTTC; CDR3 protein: CASKDRETYNEQFF
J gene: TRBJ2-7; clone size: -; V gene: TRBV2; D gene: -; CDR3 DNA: TGTGCCAGCAGTAAGAGAGCCTACGAGCAGTACTTC; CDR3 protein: CASSKRAYEQYF
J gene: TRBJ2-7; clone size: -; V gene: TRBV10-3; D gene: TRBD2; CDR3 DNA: TGTGCCATCAGTGAGTCACTAGCGGGGGGGTCCTACGAGCAGTACTTC; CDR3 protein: CAISESLAGGSYEQYF
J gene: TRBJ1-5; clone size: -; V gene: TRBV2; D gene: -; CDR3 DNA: TGTGCCAGCAGCGCAGGGGCACAAACTTATCAGCCCCAGCATTTT; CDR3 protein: CASSAGAQTYQPQHF
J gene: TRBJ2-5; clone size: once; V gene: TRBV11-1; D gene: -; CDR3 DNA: TGTGCCAGCAACCGAGGGACGGGAGAGACCCAGTACTTC; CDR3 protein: CASNRGTGETQYF
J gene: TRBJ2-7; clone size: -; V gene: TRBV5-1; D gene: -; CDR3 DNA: TGCGCCAGCAGCCCAGACTTAGGGCGCCCCTCCGAGCAGTACTTC; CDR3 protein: CASSPDLGRPSEQYF
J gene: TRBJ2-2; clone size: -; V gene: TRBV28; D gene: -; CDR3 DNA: TGTGCCAGCAGACCCGGGACCCTGTTGGACGGGGAGCTGTTTTTT; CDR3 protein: CASRPGTLLDGELFF
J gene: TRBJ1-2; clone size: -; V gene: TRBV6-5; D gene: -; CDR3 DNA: TGTGCCAGCAGCCGCCAGGGGAGTTCCGGCAATGGCTACACCTTC; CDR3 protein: CASSRQGSSGNGYTF
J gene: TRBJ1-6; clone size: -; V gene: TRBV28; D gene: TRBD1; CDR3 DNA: TGTGCCAGCAGTGCGGGACAGGGGGCGTTTACACCCCTCCACTTT; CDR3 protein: CASSAGQGAFTPLHF
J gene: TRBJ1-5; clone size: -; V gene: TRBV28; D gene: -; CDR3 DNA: -; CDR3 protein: CASAFLERGGTSNQPQHF
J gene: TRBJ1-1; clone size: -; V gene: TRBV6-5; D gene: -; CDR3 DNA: TGTGCCAGCAGTTCACGGGTTAGGGGGAAGTGGGAAGCTTTCTTT; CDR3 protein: CASSSRVRGKWEAFF
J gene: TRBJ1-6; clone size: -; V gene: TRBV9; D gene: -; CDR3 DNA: TGTGCCAGCAGCGCCGTCCCCGACAGCAAAATTTCACCCCTCCACTTT; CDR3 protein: CASSAVPDSKISPLHF
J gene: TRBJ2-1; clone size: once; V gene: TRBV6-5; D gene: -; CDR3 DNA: TGTGCCAGCAAGGCGACAGGCCGCAATGAGCAGTTCTTC; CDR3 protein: CASKATGRNEQFF
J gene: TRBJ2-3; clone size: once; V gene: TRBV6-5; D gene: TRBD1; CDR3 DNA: TGTGCCAGTGGCCCGGACAGGAGCACAGATACGCAGTATTTT; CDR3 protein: CASGPDRSTDTQYF
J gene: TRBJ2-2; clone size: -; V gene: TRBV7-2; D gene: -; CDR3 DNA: TGTGCCAGCAGCCCCGACAAGGCCGGGGAGCTGTTTTTT; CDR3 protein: CASSPDKAGELFF
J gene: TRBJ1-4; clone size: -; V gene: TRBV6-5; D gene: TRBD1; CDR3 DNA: TGTGCCAGCAGTTACCGGGACAGCAATGAAAAACTGTTTTTT; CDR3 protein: CASSYRDSNEKLFF
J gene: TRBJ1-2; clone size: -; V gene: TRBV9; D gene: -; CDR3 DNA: TGTGCCAGCAGCAACCAGGGCGTGAATGGCTACACCTTC; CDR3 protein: CASSNQGVNGYTF
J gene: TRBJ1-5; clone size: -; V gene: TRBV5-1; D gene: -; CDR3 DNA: TGCGCCAGCAGCTTGGGGACAGACAATCAGCCCCAGCATTTT; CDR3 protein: CASSLGTDNQPQHF
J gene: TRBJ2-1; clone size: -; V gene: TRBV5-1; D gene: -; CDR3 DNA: TGCGCCAGCAGCTTGACGGACAGTGCCCATGAGCAGTTCTTC; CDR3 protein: CASSLTDSAHEQFF
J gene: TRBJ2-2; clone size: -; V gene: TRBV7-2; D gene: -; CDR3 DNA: TGTGCCAGCAGCTTAGGACAGGTTTGGGGGTCCGGGGAGCTGTTTTTT; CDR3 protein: CASSLGQVWGSGELFF
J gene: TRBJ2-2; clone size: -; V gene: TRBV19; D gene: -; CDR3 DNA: TGTGCCAGTAGTATGGGGACGGAGACCGGGGAGCTGTTTTTT; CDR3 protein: CASSMGTETGELFF
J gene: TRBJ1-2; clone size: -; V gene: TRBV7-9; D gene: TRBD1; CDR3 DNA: TGTGCCAGCAGCAAGGGGACAGTACTTGGCTACACCTTC; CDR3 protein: CASSKGTVLGYTF
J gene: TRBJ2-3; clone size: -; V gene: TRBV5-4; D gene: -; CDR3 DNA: TGTGCCAGCAGCTCCTATACAGGGTCTAGCACAGATACGCAGTATTTT; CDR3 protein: CASSSYTGSSTDTQYF
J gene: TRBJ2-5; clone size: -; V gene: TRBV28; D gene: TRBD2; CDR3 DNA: TGTGCCAGCAGTTCCACGGGACTAGCGGAGGTGGAAGAGACCCAGTACTTC; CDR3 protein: CASSSTGLAEVEETQYF
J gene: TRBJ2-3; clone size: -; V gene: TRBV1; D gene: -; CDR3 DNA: TGCACCAGCAGCCAAGATCACCTTCTTAAGGAGGATACGCAGTATTTT; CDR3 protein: CTSSQDHLLKEDTQYF
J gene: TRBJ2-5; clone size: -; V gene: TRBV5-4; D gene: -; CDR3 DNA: TGTGCCAGCAGCCCGGGTATAGCACAAGAGACCCAGTACTTC; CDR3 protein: CASSPGIAQETQYF
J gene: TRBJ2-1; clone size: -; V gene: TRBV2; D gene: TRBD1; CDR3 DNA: TGTGCCAGCAGCCCGGACAGGGGGTACAATGAGCAGTTCTTC; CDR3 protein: CASSPDRGYNEQFF
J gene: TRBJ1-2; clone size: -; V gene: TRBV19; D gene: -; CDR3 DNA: TGTGCCAGTAACTCGGGGGCAGGGCCTAACTATGGCTACACCTTC; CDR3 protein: CASNSGAGPNYGYTF
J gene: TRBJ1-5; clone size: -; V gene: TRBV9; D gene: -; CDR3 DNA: TGTGCCAGCAGCGTAGCCCCCAACCAGCCCCAGCATTTT; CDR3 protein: CASSVAPNQPQHF
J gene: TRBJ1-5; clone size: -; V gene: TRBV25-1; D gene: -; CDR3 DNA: TGTGCCAGCAGTGACCCCGGGACGGCCGATCAGCCCCAGCATTTT; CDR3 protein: CASSDPGTADQPQHF
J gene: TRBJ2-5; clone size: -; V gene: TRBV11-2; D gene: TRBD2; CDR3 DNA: TGTGCCAGCACGCTGCGGATAGCGGGAGCTGCCCAAGAGACCCAGTACTTC; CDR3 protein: CASTLRIAGAAQETQYF